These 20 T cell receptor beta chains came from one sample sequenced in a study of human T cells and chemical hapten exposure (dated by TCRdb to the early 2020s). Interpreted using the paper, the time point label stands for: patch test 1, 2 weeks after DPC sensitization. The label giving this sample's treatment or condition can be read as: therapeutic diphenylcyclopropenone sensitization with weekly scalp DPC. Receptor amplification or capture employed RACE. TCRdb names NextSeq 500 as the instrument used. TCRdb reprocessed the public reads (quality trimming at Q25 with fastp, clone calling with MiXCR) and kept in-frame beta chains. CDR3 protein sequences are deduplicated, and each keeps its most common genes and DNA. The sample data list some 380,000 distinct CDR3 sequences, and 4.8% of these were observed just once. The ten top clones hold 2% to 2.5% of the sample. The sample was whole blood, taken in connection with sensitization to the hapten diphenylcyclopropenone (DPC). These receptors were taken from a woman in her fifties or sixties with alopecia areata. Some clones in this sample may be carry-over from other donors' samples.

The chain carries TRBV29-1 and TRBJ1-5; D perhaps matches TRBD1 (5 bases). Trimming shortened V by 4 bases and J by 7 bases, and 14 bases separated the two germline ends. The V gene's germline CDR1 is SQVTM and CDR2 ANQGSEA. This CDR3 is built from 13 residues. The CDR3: CSVVEGARQPQHF. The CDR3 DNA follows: TGCAGCGTTGTTGAAGGGGCGAGGCAGCCCCAGCATTTT.

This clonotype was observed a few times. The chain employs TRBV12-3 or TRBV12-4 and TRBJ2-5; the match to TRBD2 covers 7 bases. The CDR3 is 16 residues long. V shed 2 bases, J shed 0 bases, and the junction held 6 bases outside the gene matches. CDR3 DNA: TGTGCCAGCAGTTTATCGTGGCGGGGGAACCAAGAGACCCAGTACTTC. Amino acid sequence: CASSLSWRGNQETQYF.

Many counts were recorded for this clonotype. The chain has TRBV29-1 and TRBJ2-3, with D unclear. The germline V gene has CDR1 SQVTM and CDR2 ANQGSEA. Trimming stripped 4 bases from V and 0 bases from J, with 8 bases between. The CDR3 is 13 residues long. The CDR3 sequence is CSVGTRSTDTQYF. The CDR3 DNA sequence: TGCAGCGTTGGAACACGTAGCACAGATACGCAGTATTTT.

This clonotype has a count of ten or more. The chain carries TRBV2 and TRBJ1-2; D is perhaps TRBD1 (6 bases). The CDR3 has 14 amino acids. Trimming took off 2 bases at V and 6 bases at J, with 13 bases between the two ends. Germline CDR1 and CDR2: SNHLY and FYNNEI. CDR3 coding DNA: TGTGCCAGCAGTGAACTACAGGGTCTTCATGGCTACACCTTC. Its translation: CASSELQGLHGYTF.

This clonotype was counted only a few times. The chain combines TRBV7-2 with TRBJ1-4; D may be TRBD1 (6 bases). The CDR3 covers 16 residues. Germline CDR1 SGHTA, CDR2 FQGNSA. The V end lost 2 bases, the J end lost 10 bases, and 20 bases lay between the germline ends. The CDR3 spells CASSLSNPGAGGKLFF. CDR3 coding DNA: TGTGCCAGCAGCTTAAGCAACCCAGGGGCGGGTGGAAAACTGTTTTTT.

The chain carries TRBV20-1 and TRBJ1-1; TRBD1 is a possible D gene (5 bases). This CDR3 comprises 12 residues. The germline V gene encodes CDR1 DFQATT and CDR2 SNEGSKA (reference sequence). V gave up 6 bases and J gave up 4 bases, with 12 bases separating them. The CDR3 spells CSALDSGTEAFF. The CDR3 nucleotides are TGCAGTGCACTCGACAGCGGCACTGAAGCTTTCTTT.

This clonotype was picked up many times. CDR3 in amino acids: CASSHLTDYGYTF. CDR3 DNA sequence: TGTGCCAGCAGCCACTTGACAGACTATGGCTACACCTTC. This chain joins TRBV3-1 and TRBJ1-2, with D possibly being TRBD1 (5 bases). Germline V gene data show CDR1 as LGHDT and CDR2 as YNNKEL (reference sequence). V was cut by 3 bases and J by 3 bases, with 8 bases left in between. This CDR3 region has 13 residues.

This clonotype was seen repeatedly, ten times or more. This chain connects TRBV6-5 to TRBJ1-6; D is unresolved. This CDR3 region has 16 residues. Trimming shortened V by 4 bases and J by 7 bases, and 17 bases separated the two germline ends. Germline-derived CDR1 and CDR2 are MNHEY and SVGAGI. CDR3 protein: CASSSPGGRENSPLHF. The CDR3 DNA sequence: TGTGCCAGCAGTTCCCCAGGAGGGCGGGAGAATTCACCCCTCCACTTT.

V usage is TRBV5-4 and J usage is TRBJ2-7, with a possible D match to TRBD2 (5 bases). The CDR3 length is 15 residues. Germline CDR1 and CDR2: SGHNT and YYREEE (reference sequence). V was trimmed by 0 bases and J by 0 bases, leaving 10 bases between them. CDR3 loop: CASSLEAVRSYEQYF. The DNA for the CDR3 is TGTGCCAGCAGCTTGGAAGCGGTCCGCTCCTACGAGCAGTACTTC.

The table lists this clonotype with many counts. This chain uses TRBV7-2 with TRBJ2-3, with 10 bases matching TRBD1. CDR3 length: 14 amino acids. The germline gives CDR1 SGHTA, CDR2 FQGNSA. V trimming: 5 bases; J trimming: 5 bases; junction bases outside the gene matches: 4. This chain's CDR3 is CASSRQGAGDTQYF. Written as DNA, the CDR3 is TGTGCCAGCAGCCGACAGGGGGCCGGAGATACGCAGTATTTT.

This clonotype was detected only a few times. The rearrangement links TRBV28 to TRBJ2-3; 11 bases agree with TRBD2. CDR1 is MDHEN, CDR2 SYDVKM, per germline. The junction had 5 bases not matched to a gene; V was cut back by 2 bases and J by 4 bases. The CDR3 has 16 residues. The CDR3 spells CASSLQTSGSADTQYF. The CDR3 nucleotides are TGTGCCAGCAGTTTACAAACTAGCGGGAGTGCAGATACGCAGTATTTT.

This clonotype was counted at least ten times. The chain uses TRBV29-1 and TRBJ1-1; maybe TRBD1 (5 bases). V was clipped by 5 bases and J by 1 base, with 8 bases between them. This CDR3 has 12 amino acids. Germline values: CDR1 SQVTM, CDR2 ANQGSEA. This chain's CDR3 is CSVQGTNTEAFF. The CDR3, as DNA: TGCAGCGTTCAGGGTACGAACACTGAAGCTTTCTTT.

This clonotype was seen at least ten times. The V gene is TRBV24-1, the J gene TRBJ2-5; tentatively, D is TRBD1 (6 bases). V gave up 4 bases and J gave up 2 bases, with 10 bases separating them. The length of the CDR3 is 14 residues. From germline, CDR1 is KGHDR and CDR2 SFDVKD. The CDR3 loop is CATSDRGQQETQYF. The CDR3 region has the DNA TGTGCCACCAGTGACCGCGGACAGCAAGAGACCCAGTACTTC.

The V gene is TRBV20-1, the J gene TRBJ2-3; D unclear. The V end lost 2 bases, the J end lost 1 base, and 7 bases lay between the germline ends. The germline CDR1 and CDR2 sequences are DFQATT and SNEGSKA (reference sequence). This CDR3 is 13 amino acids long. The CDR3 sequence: CSARWSGTDTQYF. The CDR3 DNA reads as TGCAGTGCTAGATGGAGCGGCACAGATACGCAGTATTTT.

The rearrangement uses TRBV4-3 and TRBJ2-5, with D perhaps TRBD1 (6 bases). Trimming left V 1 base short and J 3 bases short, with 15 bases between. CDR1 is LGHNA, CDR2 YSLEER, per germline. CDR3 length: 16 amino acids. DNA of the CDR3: TGCGCCAGCAGCCAAGCCAGGACAGTCGGAGAAGAGACCCAGTACTTC. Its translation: CASSQARTVGEETQYF.

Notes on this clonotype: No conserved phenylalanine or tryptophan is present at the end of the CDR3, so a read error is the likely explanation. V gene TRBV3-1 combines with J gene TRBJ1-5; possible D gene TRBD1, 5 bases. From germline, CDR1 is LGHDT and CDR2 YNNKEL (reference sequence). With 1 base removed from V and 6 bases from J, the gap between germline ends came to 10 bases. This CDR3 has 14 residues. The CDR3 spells CASSQGSGRQPQHS. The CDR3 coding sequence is TGTGCCAGCAGCCAAGGATCAGGGCGTCAGCCCCAGCATTCT.

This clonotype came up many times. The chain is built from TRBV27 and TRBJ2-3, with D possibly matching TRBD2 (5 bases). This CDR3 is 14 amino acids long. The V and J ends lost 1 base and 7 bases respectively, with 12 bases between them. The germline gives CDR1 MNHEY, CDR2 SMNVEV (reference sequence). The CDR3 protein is CASSLYEGSNTQYF. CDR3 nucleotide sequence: TGTGCCAGCAGTTTATATGAGGGCTCGAATACGCAGTATTTT.

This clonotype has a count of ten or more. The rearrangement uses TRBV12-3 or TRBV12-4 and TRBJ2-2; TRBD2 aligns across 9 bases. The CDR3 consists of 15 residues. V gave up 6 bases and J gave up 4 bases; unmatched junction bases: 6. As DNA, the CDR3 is TGTGCCAGCAGGTCCTTAGCGGGAGCCACCGGGGAGCTGTTTTTT. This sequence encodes CASRSLAGATGELFF.

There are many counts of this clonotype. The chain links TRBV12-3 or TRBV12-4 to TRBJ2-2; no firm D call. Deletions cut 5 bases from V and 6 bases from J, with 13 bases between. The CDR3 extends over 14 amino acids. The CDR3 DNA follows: TGTGCCAGCAGTACCCCGTGGCGGCCCGGGGAGCTGTTTTTT. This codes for CASSTPWRPGELFF.

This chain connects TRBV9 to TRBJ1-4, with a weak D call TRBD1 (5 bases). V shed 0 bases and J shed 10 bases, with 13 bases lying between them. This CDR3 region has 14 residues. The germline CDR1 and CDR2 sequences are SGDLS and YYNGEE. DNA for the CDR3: TGTGCCAGCAGCGTAGGGGACGGATTTGGAAAACTGTTTTTT. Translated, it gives CASSVGDGFGKLFF.